This T cell receptor (beta chain) was observed in a study of blood T cell repertoires in COVID-19. The wider study: The origin of the acute and convalescent COVID-19 samples was the United States, Italy and Spain.

This clone has more than one count but fewer than ten. The V gene's germline CDR1 is MGHDK and CDR2 SYGVNS. Trimming removed 6 bases at V and 4 bases at J, with 10 bases between. This CDR3 is built from 12 residues. Repertoires were generated with immunoSEQ multiplex PCR, while TCRdb's copy carries only in-frame clones and drops some. The table includes roughly 45,000 clones, roughly 90% detected once. This receptor was identified in a man between 60 and 75 years old with active COVID-19. The sequencing input was peripheral blood. This chain uses TRBV25-1 with TRBJ2-7; possibly TRBD1 for D (6 bases). The CDR3 region is CASSRGPYEQYF. DNA for the CDR3: TGTGCCAGCAGCAGGGGCCCATACGAGCAGTACTTC.